The entry below describes one T cell receptor beta chain. This record comes from a study of spatial heterogeneity in lung cancer. The overall study: Detected sequences consistently included more beta-chain ones than alpha-chain ones.

Time point: blood at routine non-recurrence follow-up after resection. Material for sequencing was whole RNA from tumor, nontumor lung or frozen PBMC, left unsorted. Germline CDR1 reads SNHLY; CDR2 reads FYNNEI. The V and J ends lost 2 bases and 6 bases respectively, with 10 bases between them. The length of the CDR3 is 13 residues. TCR cDNA molecules each carried a unique molecular identifier. TCRdb reprocessed the 5' RACE reads with MiXCR, giving one entry per CDR3 protein. The sample comprises about 120,000 distinct CDR3 sequences, 12% of which are singletons, and around 17% rests with the top ten.

Material: PBMCs, obtained at follow-up. This receptor was obtained from a male donor with early-stage non-small cell lung cancer. This rearrangement joins TRBV2 to TRBJ1-2; D unresolved. The CDR3 DNA is TGTGCCAGCAGTGAACTCCGGGGTCATGGCTACACCTTC. It yields the protein CASSELRGHGYTF.